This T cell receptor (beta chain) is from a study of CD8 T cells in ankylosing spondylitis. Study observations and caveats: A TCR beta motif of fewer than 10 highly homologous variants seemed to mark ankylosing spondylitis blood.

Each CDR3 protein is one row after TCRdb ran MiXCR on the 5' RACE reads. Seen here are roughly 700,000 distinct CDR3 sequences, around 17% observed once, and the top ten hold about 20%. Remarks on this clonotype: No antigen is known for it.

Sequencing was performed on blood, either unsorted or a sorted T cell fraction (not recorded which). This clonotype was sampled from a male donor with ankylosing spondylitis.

The CDR3 region has the DNA TGTGCCAGTACTTCCCCCCGGGGGAACACTGAAGCTTTCTTT. This encodes CASTSPRGNTEAFF. This chain connects TRBV12-3 or TRBV12-4 to TRBJ1-1; D call uncertain. V lost 9 bases and J 1 base, leaving 15 bases between the germline ends. The CDR3 consists of 14 residues.